The entry below gives a single T cell receptor (beta chain) sequence along with its context. The antigen is undetermined. This entry belongs to a study of CD4 T cells in relation to SARS-CoV-2 and coronaviruses. About the research overall: After 10 to 11 days of antigen culture, PBMC TCR beta CDR3s were sequenced. Negative control cultures got HIV-1 Nef peptides or no peptide.

CD4+ T cells from unexposed donors were obtained before the COVID-19 pandemic (2011-2018). Isolation of CD4+ T cells took place after about 9 days in culture. Cells permitting, SARS-CoV-2 S/N and four cold-coronavirus spikes were tested on unexposed-donor CD4+ T cells. V was cut by 5 bases and J by 4 bases, with 17 bases left in between. Germline lookup yields CDR1 MNHEY and CDR2 SMNVEV (reference sequence). The CDR3 runs to 15 residues. Using immunoSEQ multiplex PCR, the repertoire was profiled, and TCRdb retains in-frame clones only, with some absent. The sample records some 21,000 clones, about 79% being singletons.

The chain employs TRBV27 and TRBJ1-1; D is uncertain. The TCR comes from a human donor in good health. Material: CD4+ T cells from PBMCs, cultured in vitro. CDR3 nucleotides: TGTGCCAGCAGTCCCACCCCTGAAGCGGCCACTGAAGCTTTCTTT. It specifies CASSPTPEAATEAFF.